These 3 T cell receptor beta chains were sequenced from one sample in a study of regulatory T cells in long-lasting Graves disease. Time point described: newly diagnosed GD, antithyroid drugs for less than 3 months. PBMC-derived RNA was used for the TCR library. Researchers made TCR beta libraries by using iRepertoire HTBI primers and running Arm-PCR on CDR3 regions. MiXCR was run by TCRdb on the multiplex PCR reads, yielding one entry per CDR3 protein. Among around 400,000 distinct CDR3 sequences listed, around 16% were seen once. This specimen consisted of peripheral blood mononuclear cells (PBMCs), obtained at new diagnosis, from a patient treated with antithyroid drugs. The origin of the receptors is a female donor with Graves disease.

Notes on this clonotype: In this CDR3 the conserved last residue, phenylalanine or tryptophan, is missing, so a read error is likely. CDR3 sequence: CASSLSEGASPYEQYS. The CDR3 DNA follows: TGTGCCAGCAGTTTATCGGAGGGGGCATCCCCTTACGAGCAGTACTCC. The chain uses TRBV27 and TRBJ2-7, with D possibly TRBD1 on 7 matching bases. This CDR3 is built from 16 residues. CDR1 is MNHEY, CDR2 SMNVEV, per germline (reference sequence). V was cut by 0 bases and J by 4 bases, with 16 bases left in between.

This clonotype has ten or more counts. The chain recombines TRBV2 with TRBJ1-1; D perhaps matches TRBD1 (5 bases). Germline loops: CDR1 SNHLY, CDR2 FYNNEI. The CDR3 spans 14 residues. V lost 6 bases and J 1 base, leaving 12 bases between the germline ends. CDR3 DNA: TGTGCCAGCAGCGTGGGGGGGGAGAACACTGAAGCTTTCTTT. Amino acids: CASSVGGENTEAFF.

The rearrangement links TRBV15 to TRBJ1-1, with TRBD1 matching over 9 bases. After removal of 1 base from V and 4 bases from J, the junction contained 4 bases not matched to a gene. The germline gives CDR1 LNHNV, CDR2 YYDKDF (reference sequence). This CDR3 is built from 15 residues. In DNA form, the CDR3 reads TGTGCCACCAGCAGAGTCCGGGACAGGGTCACTGAAGCTTTCTTT. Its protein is CATSRVRDRVTEAFF.